The 28 T cell receptor beta chains presented below share a single source sample, sequenced in a study of T cells in women clearing cervical HPV infection. TCRdb keeps only in-frame clones here, not all; method: immunoSEQ multiplex PCR. The sample totals around 21,000 clones; its top ten clones hold roughly 16%. Sequencing was done on a sample of blood buffy coat. The origin of the receptors is a woman between 18 and 75 years old with a cervical HPV16 infection that either progressed to CIN3+ or cleared (not recorded which).

Worth noting for this clone: The read halts 3 residues ahead of the CDR3 end, with the missing end drawn from the germline J gene. V gene TRBV7-2 combines with J gene TRBJ2-3, with TRBD1 matching 9 bases. The ends lost 8 bases at V and 1 base at J; junction bases unmatched: 4. Germline CDR1 reads SGHTA; CDR2 reads FQGNSA. The CDR3 totals 14 residues. The covered CDR3 bases are TGTGCCAGCCAAGGGACAGGGCGCACAGATACG. It is translated as CASQGTGRTDT. The whole CDR3 protein reads CASQGTGRTDTQYF.

The CDR3 DNA, read in part, is TGTGCCAGTAACCCGGGACAGGGATACGAG. Its protein is CASNPGQGYE. The full CDR3 reads CASNPGQGYEQYF. This chain joins TRBV19 and TRBJ2-7; the match to TRBD1 covers 9 bases. Read coverage stops 3 residues before the CDR3 terminus; the germline J gene supplies the remainder. This CDR3 is built from 13 residues. Germline V lookup: CDR1 LNHDA, CDR2 SQIVND (reference sequence). V trimming: 7 bases; J trimming: 4 bases; junction bases outside the gene matches: 5.

Worth noting for this clone: The read ends 3 residues shy of where the CDR3 ends; the end is completed using the germline J gene. This chain connects TRBV6-1 to TRBJ1-1, with D possibly matching TRBD1 (5 bases). The CDR3 consists of 14 residues. Germline loops: CDR1 MNHNS, CDR2 SASEGT. Trimming took 3 bases from V and 4 from J, leaving 12 bases between them. CDR3 sequence: CASSERGGSTEAFF. The sequenced CDR3 bases are TGTGCCAGCAGTGAGAGGGGAGGTAGCACTGAA.

Regarding this clone: The sequenced fragment ends 3 residues before the CDR3 boundary, so the rest is inferred from the germline J gene. The genes are TRBV19 and TRBJ1-2; possible D gene TRBD1, 5 bases. Germline V CDR1 and CDR2: LNHDA, SQIVND (reference sequence). This CDR3 spans 14 amino acids. The CDR3 sequence is CASTGQGGTDTYTF. The part of the CDR3 DNA that was read is TGTGCCAGTACCGGGCAGGGTGGAACAGATACC.

On this clone itself: Read sequence stops 3 residues before the CDR3 end, and the germline J gene provides the missing end. This chain links TRBV2 with TRBJ2-2; 10 positions agree with TRBD1. Germline V gives CDR1 SNHLY, CDR2 FYNNEI. CDR3 length: 14 amino acids. The CDR3 DNA, read in part, is TGTGCCAGCACCCGACAGGGGGCCGGAGAAAAG. It is translated as CASTRQGAGEK. The full CDR3 protein is CASTRQGAGEKLFF.

Concerning this clone: The read terminates 3 residues ahead of where the CDR3 ends, so the germline J gene completes it. The chain is built from TRBV2 and TRBJ2-1, with a tentative D call TRBD1 (5 bases). Germline values: CDR1 SNHLY, CDR2 FYNNEI. This CDR3 has 14 residues. Trimming took off 6 bases at V and 5 bases at J, with 14 bases between the two ends. The CDR3 loop is CASSQETVDNEQFF. The CDR3 DNA, read in part, is TGTGCCAGCAGCCAAGAGACAGTGGACAATGAG. Looking up the rest from reference TRBV2 and TRBJ2-1 gives the full variable domain: EPEVTQTPSHQVTQMGQEVILRCVPISNHLYFYWYRQILGQKVEFLVSFYNNEISEKSEIFDDQFSVERPDGSNFTLKIRSTKLEDSAMYFCASSQETVDNEQFFGPGTRLTVL.

Points on this clone: The read halts 3 residues ahead of the CDR3 end, with the missing end drawn from the germline J gene. This sequence joins TRBV19 and TRBJ2-1; no firm D call. V was cut by 5 bases and J by 4 bases, with 15 bases left in between. Germline V gene lookup returns CDR1 LNHDA and CDR2 SQIVND (reference sequence). The CDR3 loop spans 15 amino acids. The DNA read from the CDR3 is TGTGCCAGTAGTCCCAACGCCGCGAAGTACAATGAG. The encoded protein is CASSPNAAKYNE. The whole CDR3 sequence is CASSPNAAKYNEQFF.

The part of the CDR3 DNA that was read is TGCAGCGCCCAACAAAGCTCTGGAAACACC. Translation gives CSAQQSSGNT. The entire CDR3 reads CSAQQSSGNTIYF. V gene TRBV29-1 combines with J gene TRBJ1-3; D gene unclear. The read gets to within 3 residues of the CDR3 end, and the germline J gene fills in the rest. The CDR3 has 13 amino acids. V lost 7 bases, J lost 0 bases, and 10 bases lay in between. Germline V gene data show CDR1 as SQVTM and CDR2 as ANQGSEA.

About this clone: The read terminates 3 residues before the CDR3 end, so the remaining end is supplied by the germline J gene. This rearrangement joins TRBV30 to TRBJ2-3; 7 bases fit TRBD1. Germline assignment: CDR1 GTSNPN and CDR2 SVGIG (reference sequence). The CDR3 is 15 amino acids. V shed 2 bases and J 4 bases; nucleotides not matched to a gene: 9. The CDR3 here is CAWSPSQGVADTQYF. CDR3 DNA, as far as it was read: TGTGCCTGGAGTCCTTCGCAGGGGGTAGCAGATACG. Variable domain in full (rest from reference TRBV30 and TRBJ2-3): SQTIHQWPATLVQPVGSPLSLECTVEGTSNPNLYWYRQAAGRGLQLLFYSVGIGQISSEVPQNLSASRPQDRQFILSSKKLLLSDSGFYLCAWSPSQGVADTQYFGPGTRLTVL.

On this clone: The read ends 3 residues shy of where the CDR3 ends; the end is completed using the germline J gene. The chain joins TRBV6-2 or TRBV6-3 to TRBJ2-5; 9 bases align to TRBD2. This CDR3 has 16 amino acids. Germline CDR1 is MNHEY and CDR2 is SVGEGT. J was trimmed by 2 bases and V by 5 bases; bases with no gene match: 9. This CDR3 is CASSDEPSGAQETQYF. CDR3 DNA, as far as it was read: TGTGCCAGCAGTGACGAACCTAGCGGGGCACAAGAGACC.

On this clone itself: The read terminates 3 residues before the CDR3 end, so the remaining end is supplied by the germline J gene. The J gene is TRBJ2-3, the V gene TRBV7-2, with D possibly matching TRBD1 (5 bases). CDR3 length equals 15 residues. In germline, CDR1 is SGHTA, CDR2 FQGNSA. CDR3 amino acids: CASSFAGLVNQPQYF. The CDR3 DNA, read in part, is TGTGCCAGCAGCTTTGCAGGGTTAGTCAATCAGCCG. The full variable domain, completed using reference TRBV7-2 and TRBJ2-3, is GAGVSQSPSNKVTEKGKDVELRCDPISGHTALYWYRQSLGQGLEFLIYFQGNSAPDKSGLPSDRFSAERTGGSVSTLTIQRTQQEDSAVYLCASSFAGLVNQPQYFGPGTRLTVL.

As regards this clone: The read comes to an end 3 residues before the CDR3 does, leaving the germline J gene to fill in the end. The chain is built from TRBV2 and TRBJ1-6, with a weak D call TRBD1 (6 bases). The CDR3 length is 18 residues. CDR1 and CDR2 from the germline V gene are SNHLY and FYNNEI. Trimming cost V 6 bases and J 0 bases, with 18 bases left between them. The CDR3 here is CASSHTGGQSSYNSPLHF. The covered CDR3 bases are TGTGCCAGCAGCCACACGGGGGGGCAGAGCTCCTATAATTCACCC.

Remarks on this clone: With the read ending 3 residues before the CDR3 end, the germline J gene is used to fill in that end. The chain recombines TRBV18 with TRBJ1-2, with 9 nucleotides matching TRBD1. The germline CDR1 and CDR2 sequences are KGHSH and LQKENI. V shed 4 bases and J 7 bases; nucleotides not matched to a gene: 4. The CDR3 spans 13 residues. The covered CDR3 bases are TGTGCCAGCTCACAATCGACAGGGGGTGGC. Its protein product is CASSQSTGGG. The entire CDR3 reads CASSQSTGGGYTF.

Turning to this clone: The CDR3 end falls 3 residues outside the read, so it is completed with the germline J gene. The chain recombines TRBV18 with TRBJ2-5; D not certain. The V gene lost 1 base and the J gene lost 3 bases, with 6 bases spanning the gap. The CDR3 covers 13 residues. Germline V gene data show CDR1 as KGHSH and CDR2 as LQKENI. Here the CDR3 reads CASSPHSKETQYF. The sequenced CDR3 bases are TGTGCCAGCTCACCACACAGTAAAGAGACC.

As regards this clone: The read gets to within 3 residues of the CDR3 end, and the germline J gene fills in the rest. J is TRBJ2-6 and V is TRBV6-2 or TRBV6-3; 9 bases agree with TRBD2. V was pared by 11 bases and J by 0 bases, with 8 bases of the junction left unmatched. Per germline, CDR1 MNHEY and CDR2 SVGEGT. This CDR3 has 16 amino acids. The sequenced part of the CDR3 DNA is TGTGCCGGCACCGGGACTAGCAGCTCTGGGGCCAACGTC. This translates into CAGTGTSSSGANV. The whole CDR3 protein is CAGTGTSSSGANVLTF.

Regarding this clone: The CDR3 end lies 3 residues beyond the end of the read and is filled in from the germline J gene. The rearrangement links TRBV4-1 to TRBJ2-2, with unresolved D. The CDR3 is made up of 12 amino acids. Germline V lookup: CDR1 MGHRA, CDR2 YSYEKL. The CDR3 reads CASSQDYSPLFF. The part of the CDR3 DNA that was read is TGCGCCAGCAGCCAAGACTATTCACCG.

Details on this clone: From the germline J gene comes the end of the CDR3, since the read stops 3 residues before it. The rearrangement links TRBV19 to TRBJ1-2; TRBD1 matches at 9 bases. CDR1 and CDR2 (germline): LNHDA, SQIVND (reference sequence). The CDR3 is 14 residues long. The sequenced CDR3 bases are TGTGCCAGTAGTATCGGACAGGGGTGGGATACC. Translating it yields CASSIGQGWDT. The whole CDR3 region reads CASSIGQGWDTYTF.

This clone shows up as medium-sized by frequency. The sequenced fragment ends 3 residues before the CDR3 boundary, so the rest is inferred from the germline J gene. The rearrangement links TRBV7-2 to TRBJ2-3, with D possibly being TRBD2 (5 bases). CDR3 length: 14 residues. Between the trimmed V and J ends, which lost 6 bases and 3 bases, there was a span of 13 bases. Germline CDR1 and CDR2: SGHTA and FQGNSA. The CDR3 DNA, read in part, is TGTGCCAGCAGAAACGGACCGGGGACAGATACG. It is translated as CASRNGPGTDT. The CDR3 in full is CASRNGPGTDTQYF.

Comments on this clone: The CDR3 end lies 3 residues beyond the end of the read and is filled in from the germline J gene. V gene TRBV18 combines with J gene TRBJ1-6; TRBD1 matches at 7 bases. The CDR3 is made up of 15 amino acids. CDR1 KGHSH and CDR2 LQKENI come from the germline V gene. V shed 3 bases and J 6 bases; nucleotides not matched to a gene: 5. CDR3 region: CASSPTGTVNSPLHF. The CDR3 bases that were read are TGTGCCAGCTCACCTACCGGGACAGTTAATTCACCC. The entire variable domain, with the rest obtained from reference TRBV18 and TRBJ1-6, is as follows: NAGVMQNPRHLVRRRGQEARLRCSPMKGHSHVYWYRQLPEEGLKFMVYLQKENIIDESGMPKERFSAEFPKEGPSILRIQQVVRGDSAAYFCASSPTGTVNSPLHFGNGTRLTVT.

A word on this clone: The read comes to an end 3 residues before the CDR3 does, leaving the germline J gene to fill in the end. The chain is built from TRBV6-2 or TRBV6-3 and TRBJ1-6; 9 bases match TRBD1. Germline V gene lookup returns CDR1 MNHEY and CDR2 SVGEGT. Germline trimming cut 7 bases from V and 9 bases from J; bases unmatched to any gene: 7. This CDR3 region has 14 residues. The CDR3 reads CASNIDRGTSPLHF. The CDR3 bases that were read are TGTGCCAGCAATATCGACAGGGGGACTTCACCC.

Concerning this clone itself: Read data end 3 residues before the CDR3 end; the end is taken from the germline J gene. The chain recombines TRBV5-1 with TRBJ2-2; 10 bases map to TRBD2. The trim removed 9 bases at V and 5 bases at J, leaving 7 bases unmatched. CDR3 size: 14 residues. Per germline, CDR1 SGHRS and CDR2 YFSETQ. CDR3 sequence reads: CATHSGGQTGELFF. The sequenced part of the CDR3 DNA is TGCGCCACCCATAGCGGGGGGCAGACCGGGGAG.

Regarding this clone: The read ends 3 residues early relative to the CDR3; the germline J gene fills the gap. The gene calls are TRBV20-1 and TRBJ2-1; D is possibly TRBD2 (6 bases). The germline V and J ends were trimmed by 4 bases and 3 bases, with 16 bases remaining between them. Germline CDR1 and CDR2: DFQATT and SNEGSKA (reference sequence). CDR3 length equals 15 residues. The CDR3 loop reads CSAKLLALGYNEQFF. The covered CDR3 bases are TGCAGTGCTAAACTCCTAGCGTTGGGCTACAATGAG.

Worth noting for this clone: The read comes to an end 3 residues before the CDR3 does, leaving the germline J gene to fill in the end. The chain uses TRBV18 and TRBJ2-5, with TRBD1 matching over 8 bases. CDR1 is KGHSH, CDR2 LQKENI, per germline. The CDR3 loop spans 15 amino acids. V gave up 4 bases and J gave up 5 bases; unmatched junction bases: 9. The sequenced CDR3 bases are TGTGCCAGCTCACAGACGGACAGGGCTTGGGAGACC. It translates to CASSQTDRAWET. The CDR3 reads in full as CASSQTDRAWETQYF.

In the case of this clone: The read finishes 3 residues shy of the CDR3 end, and the germline J gene is used to complete it. The V and J genes are TRBV7-9 and TRBJ2-7; tentative D call: TRBD2 (5 bases). CDR3 length equals 14 residues. CDR1 is SEHNR, CDR2 FQNEAQ, per germline (reference sequence). Trimming cost V 5 bases and J 0 bases, with 11 bases left between them. Partial CDR3 DNA: TGTGCCAGCAGCCAGAGGGCAAACTCCTACGAG. Translated: CASSQRANSYE. The complete CDR3 protein is CASSQRANSYEQYF.

Points on this clone: The read ends 3 residues before the CDR3 terminus; that terminus is restored from the germline J gene. V gene TRBV18 combines with J gene TRBJ1-2, with 8 nucleotides matching TRBD1. The CDR3 sequence is 15 residues long. Germline CDR1 KGHSH, CDR2 LQKENI. The part of the CDR3 DNA that was read is TGTGCCAGCTCGTCTGTCGGGACAGGCACCGAGGGC. This translates into CASSSVGTGTEG. The entire CDR3 is CASSSVGTGTEGYTF.

Turning to this clone: The sequenced fragment ends 3 residues before the CDR3 boundary, so the rest is inferred from the germline J gene. V is TRBV29-1 and J is TRBJ2-7; D remains ambiguous. This CDR3 spans 12 amino acids. CDR1 and CDR2 from the germline V gene are SQVTM and ANQGSEA. V shed 5 bases and J shed 2 bases, with 10 bases lying between them. The part of the CDR3 DNA that was read is TGCAGCGTTACGACAAGGCCCTACGAG. It codes for CSVTTRPYE. The full CDR3 reads CSVTTRPYEQYF.

As for this clone: The read gets to within 3 residues of the CDR3 end, and the germline J gene fills in the rest. The chain uses TRBV30 and TRBJ2-2; 7 bases map to TRBD2. V was clipped by 3 bases and J by 3 bases; unmatched bases: 7. The length of the CDR3 is 15 residues. The germline V gene has CDR1 GTSNPN and CDR2 SVGIG (reference sequence). The CDR3 sequence is CAWSSGGGYTGELFF. CDR3 DNA, as far as it was read: TGTGCCTGGAGCTCAGGCGGGGGTTACACCGGGGAG.

To note about this clone: Read sequence stops 3 residues before the CDR3 end, and the germline J gene provides the missing end. The chain combines TRBV28 with TRBJ1-2, with TRBD1 as a possible D gene (6 bases). This CDR3 has 14 residues. Germline loops: CDR1 MDHEN, CDR2 SYDVKM. The CDR3 sequence is CASSFPTGLGGYTF. CDR3 DNA (partial): TGTGCCAGCAGTTTCCCTACAGGGTTAGGAGGC.